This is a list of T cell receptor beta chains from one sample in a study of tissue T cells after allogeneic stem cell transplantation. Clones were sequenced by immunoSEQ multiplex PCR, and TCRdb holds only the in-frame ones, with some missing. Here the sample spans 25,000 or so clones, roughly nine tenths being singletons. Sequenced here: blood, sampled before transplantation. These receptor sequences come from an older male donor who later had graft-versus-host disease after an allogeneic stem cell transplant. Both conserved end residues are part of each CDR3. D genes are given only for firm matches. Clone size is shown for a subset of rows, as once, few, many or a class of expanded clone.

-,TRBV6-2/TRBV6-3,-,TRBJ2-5,TGTGCCAGCAGTTACTCGGTTGGAGAGACCCAGTACTTC,CASSYSVGETQYF
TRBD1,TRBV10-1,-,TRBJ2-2,TGCGCCAGTCGACAGGGTGGTAGCGGGGAGCTGTTTTTT,CASRQGGSGELFF
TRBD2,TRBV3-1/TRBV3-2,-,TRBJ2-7,TGTGCCAGCAGCCAAGCACTAGCGGGAGACTACGAGCAGTACTTC,CASSQALAGDYEQYF
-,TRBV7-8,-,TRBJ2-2,TGTGCCAGCAGCTTCGCCCCGGGCCAAGGCCAGAACACCGGGGAGCTGTTTTTT,CASSFAPGQGQNTGELFF
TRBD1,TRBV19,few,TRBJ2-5,TGTGCCAGTAGGCCTCGACAGGGTATAGAGACCCAGTACTTC,CASRPRQGIETQYF
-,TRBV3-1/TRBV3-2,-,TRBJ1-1,TGTGCCAGCAGCCAAATGGGGGGGGGCACTGAAGCTTTCTTT,CASSQMGGGTEAFF
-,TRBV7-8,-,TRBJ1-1,TGTGCCAGCAGCTTAGTTGAGTATCAGACCACTGAAGCTTTCTTT,CASSLVEYQTTEAFF
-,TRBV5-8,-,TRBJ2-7,TGTGCCAGCAGCTTGGGCAGGGACGAGCAGTACTTC,CASSLGRDEQYF
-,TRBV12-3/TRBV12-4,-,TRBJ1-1,TGTGCCAGCAGTTTAGCGCTGGTAGGGGCTTTCTTT,CASSLALVGAFF
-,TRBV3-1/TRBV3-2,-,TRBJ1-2,TGTGCCAGCAGCCAAGTATCGGGAGGGGCCTATGGCTACACCTTC,CASSQVSGGAYGYTF
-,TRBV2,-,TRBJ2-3,TGTGCCAGCAGTGAAGTTGGACGGTTAACAGATACGCAGTATTTT,CASSEVGRLTDTQYF
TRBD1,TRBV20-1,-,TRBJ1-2,TGCAGTGCTAGTGGTAGAGCAGGACAGGAGCACTATGGCTACACCTTC,CSASGRAGQEHYGYTF
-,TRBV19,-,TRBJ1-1,TGTGCCAGTACCCCGAGGCTTACCTGGAACACTGAAGCTTTCTTT,CASTPRLTWNTEAFF
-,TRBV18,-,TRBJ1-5,TGTGCCAGCTCCCACGACAGGAATCAGCCCCAGCATTTT,CASSHDRNQPQHF
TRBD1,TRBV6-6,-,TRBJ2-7,TGTGCCAGCAGTTACTCGGGGACAGTCTCCTACGAGCAGTACTTC,CASSYSGTVSYEQYF
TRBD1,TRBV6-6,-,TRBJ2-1,TGTGCCAGCAGTGGGCGACAGGGGGGATATGATGAGCAGTTCTTC,CASSGRQGGYDEQFF
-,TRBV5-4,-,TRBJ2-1,TGTGCCAGCAGCCCTGGGGGTCAGGCTTACAATGAGCAGTTCTTC,CASSPGGQAYNEQFF
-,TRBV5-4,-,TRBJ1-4,TGTGCCAGCAGCTTTAGGAAGGCAGGGCAGAGGGGATACGAAAAACTGTTTTTT,CASSFRKAGQRGYEKLFF
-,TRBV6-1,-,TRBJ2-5,TGTGCCAGCAGTGAGCAACAGGCCATCGGGGCCCAGTACTTC,CASSEQQAIGAQYF
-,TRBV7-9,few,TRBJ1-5,TGTGCCAGCAATGGGGCTGGCAATCAGCCCCAGCATTTT,CASNGAGNQPQHF
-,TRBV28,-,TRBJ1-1,TGTGCCAGCCGAAATCTGGGGGCGCAGGCTTTCTTT,CASRNLGAQAFF
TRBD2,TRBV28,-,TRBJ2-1,TGTGCCAGCAGTTTTTTCGGACTAGCGGGAGTGACCTCCTACAATGAGCAGTTCTTC,CASSFFGLAGVTSYNEQFF
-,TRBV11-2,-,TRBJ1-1,TGTGCCAGCAGCAACCGACGGATGGGCACTGAAGCTTTCTTT,CASSNRRMGTEAFF
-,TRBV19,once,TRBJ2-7,TGTGCCAGTAGCAAAGCGGGTAGTCGTCCCTACGAGCAGTACTTC,CASSKAGSRPYEQYF
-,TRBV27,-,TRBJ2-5,TGTGCCAGCAGTTTTGAGAGGACTGCCCGGGAGACCCAGTACTTC,CASSFERTARETQYF
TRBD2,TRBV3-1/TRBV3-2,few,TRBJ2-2,TGTGCCAGCAGCCACCCAGCGGGGGGGCCCGACACCGGGGAGCTGTTTTTT,CASSHPAGGPDTGELFF
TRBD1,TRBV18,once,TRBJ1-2,TGTGCCAGCTCAATTGGACAGGGGGACGGCTACACCTTC,CASSIGQGDGYTF
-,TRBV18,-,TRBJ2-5,TGTGCCAGCTCACCGGTGGCAGGGAGGGAGACCCAGTACTTC,CASSPVAGRETQYF
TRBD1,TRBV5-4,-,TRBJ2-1,TGTGCCAGCAGCTCCCCGGGACAGAAATACAATGAGCAGTTCTTC,CASSSPGQKYNEQFF
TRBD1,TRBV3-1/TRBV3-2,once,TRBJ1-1,TGTGCCAGCAGCCAAGAGGGCAGGGGGGCTTTCTTT,CASSQEGRGAFF
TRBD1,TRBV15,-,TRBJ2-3,TGTGCCACCAGCGCCCCGGACAGGGGTAGGACAGATACGCAGTATTTT,CATSAPDRGRTDTQYF